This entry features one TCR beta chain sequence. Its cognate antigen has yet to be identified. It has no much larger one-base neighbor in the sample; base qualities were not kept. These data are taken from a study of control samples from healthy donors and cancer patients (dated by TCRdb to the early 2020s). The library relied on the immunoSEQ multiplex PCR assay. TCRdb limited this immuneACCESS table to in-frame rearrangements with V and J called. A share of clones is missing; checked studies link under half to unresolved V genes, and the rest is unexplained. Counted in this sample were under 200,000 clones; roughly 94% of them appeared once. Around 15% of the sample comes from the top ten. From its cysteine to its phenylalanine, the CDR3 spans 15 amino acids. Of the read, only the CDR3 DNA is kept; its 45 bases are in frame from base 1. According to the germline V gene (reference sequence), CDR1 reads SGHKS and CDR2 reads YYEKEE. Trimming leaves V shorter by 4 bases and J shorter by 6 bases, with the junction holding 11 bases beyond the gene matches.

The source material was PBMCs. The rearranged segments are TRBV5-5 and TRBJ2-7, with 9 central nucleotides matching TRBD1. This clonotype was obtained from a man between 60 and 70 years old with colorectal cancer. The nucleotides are TGTGCCAGCAGCACCCGACAGGGGGAACTGAGCGAGCAGTACTTC. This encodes CASSTRQGELSEQYF. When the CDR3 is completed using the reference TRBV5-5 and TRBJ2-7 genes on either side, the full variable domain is DAGVTQSPTHLIKTRGQQVTLRCSPISGHKSVSWYQQVLGQGPQFIFQYYEKEERGRGNFPDRFSARQFPNYSSELNVNALLLGDSALYLCASSTRQGELSEQYFGPGTRLTVT.